What follows describes a single TCR beta chain. This entry belongs to a study of cytomegalovirus exposure and HLA in healthy donors. The study ran its PCR with 60 Vbeta and 13 Jbeta primers. The method was immunoSEQ multiplex PCR; TCRdb's version includes in-frame clones alone and lacks a portion of them. The repertoire includes some 92,000 clones, 70% to 80% of them detected once, and over 9.5% sits in the top ten. CDR1 and CDR2 from the germline V gene are MNHNS and SASEGT. With 7 bases removed from V and 8 bases from J, the gap between germline ends came to 20 bases. The CDR3 extends over 14 amino acids.

The specimen sequenced was PBMCs. The chain joins TRBV6-1 to TRBJ1-2, with D uncertain. This sequence was found in a young man in good health and CMV-seropositive. CDR3 nucleotide sequence: TGTGCCAGCACCGTACTTAAAGCGGGTGGCGGCTACACCTTC. This translates into CASTVLKAGGGYTF.